This T cell receptor (beta chain) was sequenced during a study of T-cell memory formation after mild COVID-19. Overall study context: TCR clusters were mostly confined to one donor each. Study-level points and caveats: Clones that contracted from day 15 to 85 had balanced CD4/CD8; later expanders were CD4+ biased. Certain responding clones were present in pre-infection memory, suggesting participation of cross-reactive memory.

TCRdb re-derived calls from the 5' RACE reads in MiXCR, one entry per CDR3 protein. The data contain around 55,000 distinct CDR3 sequences, around a tenth of them singletons. J was trimmed by 0 bases and V by 4 bases; bases with no gene match: 12. The germline CDR1 and CDR2 sequences are LGHNA and YNFKEQ. CDR3 length: 18 amino acids. As to this clonotype: The antigen is unknown.

This chain links TRBV4-2 with TRBJ2-5; 9 nucleotides agree with TRBD2. The sequenced sample consisted of PBMCs or a T cell subset sorted from them (not recorded which). The receptor comes from a young man who had mild COVID-19 (a few samples of this study predate the infection). Cell type and time point are not known. The chain's CDR3 is CASSPVARGGGDQETQYF. For the CDR3, the DNA is TGTGCCAGCAGCCCCGTCGCCCGGGGCGGGGGGGACCAAGAGACCCAGTACTTC.